This entry lists 4 T cell receptor beta chains sequenced from one sample in a study of T cells in tuberculosis (dated by TCRdb to 2017 to 2018). Library generation was performed with the immunoSEQ multiplex PCR assay. TCRdb carries this immuneACCESS record with in-frame sequences only. Its versions omit some clonotypes, under half of them owing to an unresolved V gene in the studies checked, with the rest unexplained. For this sample the table gives about 43,000 clones, of which roughly 94% were detected only once. The biggest ten clones account for 1.9% of the sample. What was sequenced was PBMCs. These receptors were obtained from a donor between 10 and 35 years old with latent tuberculosis or without tuberculosis infection. Some clones in this sample may be carry-over from other donors' samples.

This clone has only one observation. The chain joins TRBV5-1 to TRBJ2-2, with 7 bases identical to TRBD2. CDR1 and CDR2 from the germline V gene are SGHRS and YFSETQ. The CDR3 consists of 16 residues. V lost 7 bases and J lost 5; bases outside the gene matches: 14. As DNA, the CDR3 is TGCGCCAGCCAATTAGCATTGGCGGGGGTGACCGGGGAGCTGTTTTTT. Amino acid sequence: CASQLALAGVTGELFF.

The J gene is TRBJ2-5, the V gene TRBV27, with D hard to call. Germline CDR1 reads MNHEY; CDR2 reads SMNVEV (reference sequence). CDR3 length: 13 amino acids. Trimming took off 3 bases at V and 1 base at J, with 6 bases between the two ends. CDR3 region: CASSFYSQETQYF. The CDR3 nucleotides read TGTGCCAGCAGTTTCTACAGCCAAGAGACCCAGTACTTC.

The gene calls are TRBV7-8 and TRBJ2-2; 13 nucleotides match TRBD2. In germline, CDR1 is SGHVS, CDR2 FQNEAQ. The CDR3 is 21 residues long. The ends lost 1 base at V and 0 bases at J; junction bases unmatched: 11. Here the CDR3 reads CASSLGGIGLAGESNTGELFF. Here the CDR3 DNA reads TGTGCCAGCAGCTTAGGAGGTATCGGACTAGCGGGAGAATCGAACACCGGGGAGCTGTTTTTT.

This rearrangement joins TRBV11-2 to TRBJ1-1, with 8 bases fitting TRBD1. The V gene end was trimmed by 1 base and the J gene end by 4 bases; junction bases not matched to a gene: 8. Germline loops: CDR1 SGHAT, CDR2 FQNNGV. The CDR3 has 16 amino acids. CDR3 coding DNA: TGTGCCAGCAGCTTAGCCTCGACAGGGGTTCGCACTGAAGCTTTCTTT. It encodes CASSLASTGVRTEAFF.